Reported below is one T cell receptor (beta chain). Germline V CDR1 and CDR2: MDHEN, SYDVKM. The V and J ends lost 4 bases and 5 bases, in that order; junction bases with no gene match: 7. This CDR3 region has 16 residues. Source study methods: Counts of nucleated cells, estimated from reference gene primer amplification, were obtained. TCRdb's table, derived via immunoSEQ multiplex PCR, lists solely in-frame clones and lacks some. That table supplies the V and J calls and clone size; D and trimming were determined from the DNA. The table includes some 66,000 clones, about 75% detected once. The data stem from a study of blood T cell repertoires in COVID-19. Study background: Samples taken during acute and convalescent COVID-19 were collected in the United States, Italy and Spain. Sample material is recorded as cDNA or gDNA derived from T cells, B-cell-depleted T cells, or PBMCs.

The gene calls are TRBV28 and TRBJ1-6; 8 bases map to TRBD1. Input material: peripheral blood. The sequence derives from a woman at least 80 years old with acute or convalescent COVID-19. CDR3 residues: CASSSYGQGDNSPLHF. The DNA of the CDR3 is TGTGCCAGCAGTTCTTACGGACAGGGAGATAATTCACCCCTCCACTTT.